This T cell receptor beta chain originates from a study of blood T cell repertoires in COVID-19. Sequenced by immunoSEQ multiplex PCR; TCRdb stores in-frame clones only, minus some. The sample has nearly 80,000 clones, 87% seen once. V gave up 2 bases and J gave up 1 base, with 10 bases separating them. There are 15 residues in the CDR3. Looked up from germline, CDR1 is SGHRS and CDR2 is YFSETQ. Sequencing used peripheral blood. This clonotype originated in a woman of 80 years or more with active or convalescent COVID-19. The chain uses TRBV5-1 and TRBJ1-5; D might be TRBD1 (5 bases). The CDR3 sequence: CASSFGGLSNQPQHF. DNA for the CDR3: TGCGCCAGCAGCTTCGGGGGGTTGAGCAATCAGCCCCAGCATTTT. Based on the CDR3 plus reference TRBV5-1 and TRBJ1-5, the full variable domain is KAGVTQTPRYLIKTRGQQVTLSCSPISGHRSVSWYQQTPGQGLQFLFEYFSETQRNKGNFPGRFSGRQFSNSRSEMNVSTLELGDSALYLCASSFGGLSNQPQHFGDGTRLSIL.